A selection of T cell receptor beta chains follows, all from one sample in a study of blood T cell repertoires in COVID-19. The method was immunoSEQ multiplex PCR; TCRdb's version includes in-frame clones alone and lacks a portion of them. This table holds a few hundred thousand clones, over 75% found once. Material: PBMCs or T cells enriched from blood (not recorded which). These receptors were collected from a man between 25 and 39 years old who had recovered from COVID-19. Both conserved end residues are part of each CDR3. Fields, in order: V gene, J gene, D gene, clone size, CDR3 DNA, CDR3 protein. D genes are given only for firm matches. The listing skips clone size in some rows; elsewhere it reads once, few, many or a size class.

TRBV15	TRBJ1-2	NA	NA	TGTGCCACCAGCAGAGGTGGAGGAGTAAATGGCTACACCTTC	CATSRGGGVNGYTF
TRBV10-3	TRBJ1-6	NA	NA	TGTGCCATCAGTGAGACTGCGGGGTCATATAATTCACCCCTCCACTTT	CAISETAGSYNSPLHF
TRBV11-3	TRBJ2-2	TRBD1	NA	TGTGCCAGCAGTTCGGGACAGGGCTATGCCGGGGAGCTGTTTTTT	CASSSGQGYAGELFF
TRBV24-1	TRBJ2-7	NA	NA	TGTGCCACCAGTGATGCCGGGAGAACCCACGAGCAGTACTTC	CATSDAGRTHEQYF
TRBV29-1	TRBJ1-2	NA	NA	TGCAGCGTTTTCAGGGTCGCGGATGGCTACACCTTC	CSVFRVADGYTF
TRBV7-2	TRBJ1-6	TRBD1	NA	TGTGCCAGCAGCTCCCAAACAGGGGGTGGTTCACCCCTCCACTTT	CASSSQTGGGSPLHF
TRBV6-4	TRBJ2-2	NA	NA	TGTGCCAGCAGTGCCACGGGGGAGACGAACACCGGGGAGCTGTTTTTT	CASSATGETNTGELFF
TRBV28	TRBJ1-2	TRBD1	NA	TGTGCCAGCAGAGCCACCCCCGGGACAGGGGGCAGGTCCAACTATGGCTACACCTTC	CASRATPGTGGRSNYGYTF
TRBV4-2	TRBJ2-5	TRBD2	NA	TGTGCCAGCAGCCAAGATTCAGCGGGAGCGGGGGAGACCCAGTACTTC	CASSQDSAGAGETQYF
TRBV4-1	TRBJ1-1	TRBD1	NA	TGCGCCAGCAGCCAGGACAGGGGGCTGGGCACTGAAGCTTTCTTT	CASSQDRGLGTEAFF
TRBV10-1	TRBJ2-2	NA	NA	TGCGCCAGCGGGGGACAGAACACCGGGGAGCTGTTTTTT	CASGGQNTGELFF
TRBV7-2	TRBJ2-1	NA	NA	TGTGCCAGCAGCTTATATCAGGGCCTCGGGGAGCAGTTCTTC	CASSLYQGLGEQFF
TRBV28	TRBJ2-7	TRBD1	NA	TGTGCCAGCAGTCCCCCGGACAGGGGTTACGAGCAGTACTTC	CASSPPDRGYEQYF
TRBV28	TRBJ2-1	TRBD2	once	TGTGCCAGCCGCGCCTACCTAGCGGGGGGAAGCAATGAGCAGTTCTTC	CASRAYLAGGSNEQFF
TRBV4-2	TRBJ1-5	NA	NA	TGTGCCAGCAGCCATAATAAACAGGGAGTAAACAATCAGCCCCAGCATTTT	CASSHNKQGVNNQPQHF
TRBV5-4	TRBJ2-5	TRBD2	NA	TGTGCCAGCAGCCGAATTGGTATACTAGCGGGAGTTGGTGAGACCCAGTACTTC	CASSRIGILAGVGETQYF
TRBV19	TRBJ1-5	TRBD1	NA	TGTGCCAGTAGTATCCGGACAGGGGGAGTTCCTAGCAATCAGCCCCAGCATTTT	CASSIRTGGVPSNQPQHF
TRBV19	TRBJ1-5	NA	NA	TGTGCCAGTAGTATCGGTCCGATCAATCAGCCCCAGCATTTT	CASSIGPINQPQHF
TRBV27	TRBJ2-1	TRBD2	once	TGTGCCAGCAGGTCACTAGCGGGGGGGCTCTACAATGAGCAGTTCTTC	CASRSLAGGLYNEQFF
TRBV3-1/TRBV3-2	TRBJ2-7	TRBD2	few	TGTGCCAGCAGCCCCAACTGGCGGGAGGGTTACGAGCAGTACTTC	CASSPNWREGYEQYF
TRBV18	TRBJ1-5	NA	once	TGTGCCAGCTCACAGGAGGAGAGCAATCAGCCCCAGCATTTT	CASSQEESNQPQHF
TRBV4-1	TRBJ2-7	TRBD1	few	TGCGCCAGCAGCCAGACAGGGGCAAGAAACTACGAGCAGTACTTC	CASSQTGARNYEQYF
TRBV4-1	TRBJ1-2	TRBD1	NA	TGCGCCAGCAGCCAGGACCCAGGGGGCAGTTCCCTCTATGGCTACACCTTC	CASSQDPGGSSLYGYTF
TRBV19	TRBJ1-5	TRBD1	NA	TGTGCCAGTCGTTGGGGACAGATTAATCAGCCCCAGCATTTT	CASRWGQINQPQHF
TRBV25-1	TRBJ1-1	TRBD1	few	TGTGCCAGCAGTGAGACAGGGAGGACCACTGAAGCTTTCTTT	CASSETGRTTEAFF
TRBV28	TRBJ2-5	TRBD2	NA	TGTGCCAGCAGTTTATTTCGCGGGGGGCTATACCAAGAGACCCAGTACTTC	CASSLFRGGLYQETQYF
TRBV28	TRBJ1-1	TRBD1	few	TGTGCCAGCAGTTCATGGGGACAGGGAAGGACTGAAGCTTTCTTT	CASSSWGQGRTEAFF
TRBV6-4	TRBJ2-1	TRBD2	NA	TGTGCCAGCAGTGACTCGGGACTAGCGGACTCCTACAATGAGCAGTTCTTC	CASSDSGLADSYNEQFF
TRBV7-8	TRBJ2-2	TRBD2	NA	TGTGCCAGCAGCTTATCAGCGGGGGCTACCGGGGAGCTGTTTTTT	CASSLSAGATGELFF
TRBV9	TRBJ2-3	TRBD2	NA	TGTGCCAGCAGTGCCGGACTAGGGGGCACAGATACGCAGTATTTT	CASSAGLGGTDTQYF
TRBV27	TRBJ2-7	TRBD1	NA	TGTGCCAGCAAAATAGGGACAGGCTCCTACGAGCAGTACTTC	CASKIGTGSYEQYF
TRBV7-9	TRBJ1-1	TRBD1	NA	TGTGCCAGCAGCGATCCCAGGGGGCGTGACACTGAAGCTTTCTTT	CASSDPRGRDTEAFF
TRBV5-5	TRBJ1-1	NA	NA	TGTGCCAGCAGCTTGGTGTGGGGGCGTTCGGAGAGGGCTGAAGCTTTCTTT	CASSLVWGRSERAEAFF
TRBV11-2	TRBJ1-1	NA	NA	TGTGCCACCCAACCGGCGGGGGTAGTGAACACTGAAGCTTTCTTT	CATQPAGVVNTEAFF
TRBV18	TRBJ2-2	TRBD1	NA	TGTGCCAGCTCACCAACCGACAGGGGGGCCGGGGAGCTGTTTTTT	CASSPTDRGAGELFF
TRBV5-1	TRBJ2-2	NA	NA	TGCGCCAGCAGCTTGTCGGGACAGAACACCGGGGAGCTGTTTTTT	CASSLSGQNTGELFF
TRBV15	TRBJ2-7	NA	NA	TGTGCCACCAGCAGAGATGGGCTCTACGAGCAGTACTTC	CATSRDGLYEQYF
TRBV12-3/TRBV12-4	TRBJ2-7	NA	NA	TGTGCCAGCAGCCCGGACACCCTCCTCCAGTACTTC	CASSPDTLLQYF
TRBV27	TRBJ1-2	NA	NA	TGTGCCAGCAGTTTCGGGGGGTCAGCTAACTATGGCTACACCTTC	CASSFGGSANYGYTF
TRBV27	TRBJ2-7	NA	NA	TGTGCCAGCAAACCCGGACTGGGCTACGAGCAGTACTTC	CASKPGLGYEQYF
TRBV30	TRBJ1-2	NA	NA	TGTGCCTGGAGTGAGAAGGGGGGGTACTATGGCTACACCTTC	CAWSEKGGYYGYTF
TRBV7-9	TRBJ1-6	NA	few	TGTGCCAGCAGCTCGACGGGGAAAGGAGCACCCCTCCACTTT	CASSSTGKGAPLHF
TRBV7-6	TRBJ1-2	NA	NA	TGTGCCAGCAGCTTAAACAGCCGATACTATGGCTACACCTTC	CASSLNSRYYGYTF
TRBV27	TRBJ2-7	NA	NA	TGTGCCAGCAGTTTATCTACCGGGAACGAGCAGTACTTC	CASSLSTGNEQYF